This T cell receptor beta chain was sequenced during a study of a mutant IDH1 vaccine in newly diagnosed glioma. Across the study: Patients got their first vaccination 4-6 weeks after radiotherapy alone, or with temozolomide cycles.

Time point given: week 5, during vaccination. Every vaccine dose comprised 300 ug of mutant IDH1 20-mer peptide plus topical imiquimod. The protocol was immunoSEQ multiplex PCR, while the TCRdb copy is restricted to in-frame clones and leaves out a portion. The sample includes tens of thousands of clones, more than 85% of them seen just once. Details on this clone: The antigen is unknown.

V dropped 1 base and J dropped 3 bases, with 7 bases sitting between them. The CDR3 totals 13 residues. The germline CDR1 and CDR2 sequences are SGHTS and YDEGEE. Sequences were derived from PBMCs, sampled from a glioma patient whose treatment included an IDH1 peptide vaccine. The chain uses TRBV5-8 and TRBJ2-5, with D possibly matching TRBD2 (5 bases). The TCR was taken from a woman between 45 and 65 years old with glioma. The CDR3 region is CASSLYGEETQYF. In nucleotides, the CDR3 is TGTGCCAGCAGCTTGTACGGGGAAGAGACCCAGTACTTC.